This is a list of T cell receptor beta chains from one sample in a study of T cells after yellow fever vaccination. TCRdb redid the calling of the 5' RACE reads with MiXCR, one entry per CDR3 protein. The sample has 450,000 to 650,000 distinct CDR3 sequences, roughly 12% seen once; the top ten hold over 12%. Sample: PBMCs, taken on the day of the yellow fever booster vaccination. The receptors stem from a man aged 30 to 39 who received the YFV17D yellow fever vaccine. Each CDR3 is given with its conserved first and last residue. D genes are given only for firm matches. Expanded clones get a size class; other rows say once, few or many, or leave the size out.

V: TRBV15; J: TRBJ2-1; size: .; D: .; DNA: TGTGCCACCAGCAGAGGGGGACGTAGCGCCCATGAGCAGTTCTTC; CDR3: CATSRGGRSAHEQFF
V: TRBV5-1; J: TRBJ2-1; size: few; D: .; DNA: TGCGCCAGCAGCTTGAGGGATGTCGGGCCAGGTGAGCAGTTCTTC; CDR3: CASSLRDVGPGEQFF
V: TRBV9; J: TRBJ2-1; size: .; D: .; DNA: TGTGCCAGCAGCCCTCAGGGTACCACACAGCAGTTCTTC; CDR3: CASSPQGTTQQFF
V: TRBV7-9; J: TRBJ1-2; size: few; D: .; DNA: TGTGCCAGCAGCTTAAATCCCTTTGGGGGCTACACCTTC; CDR3: CASSLNPFGGYTF
V: TRBV28; J: TRBJ1-2; size: few; D: .; DNA: TGTGCCAGCAGTCTCAATAGAGGCTACACCTTC; CDR3: CASSLNRGYTF
V: TRBV7-2; J: TRBJ2-3; size: .; D: TRBD2; DNA: TGTGCCAGCAGCTTAAGGGAGGGCCCCCGTGATACGCAGTATTTT; CDR3: CASSLREGPRDTQYF
V: TRBV28; J: TRBJ1-2; size: few; D: TRBD1; DNA: TGTGCCAGCAAGGAGGCCAGGGGGCGAATCTATGGCTACACCTTC; CDR3: CASKEARGRIYGYTF
V: TRBV6-1; J: TRBJ2-1; size: .; D: .; DNA: TGTGCCAGCAGCCTGGCGGGACCTAATAACAATGAGCAGTTCTTC; CDR3: CASSLAGPNNNEQFF
V: TRBV19; J: TRBJ2-4; size: few; D: .; DNA: TGTGCCAGTACTCCACCGACGGGAGTCAAAAACATTCAGTACTTC; CDR3: CASTPPTGVKNIQYF
V: TRBV7-9; J: TRBJ2-7; size: few; D: TRBD2; DNA: TGTGCCAGCAGCTTACCGGTTACTAGCGCCTCATCCAACGAGCAGTACTTC; CDR3: CASSLPVTSASSNEQYF
V: TRBV6-5; J: TRBJ2-5; size: .; D: .; DNA: TGTGCCAGCAGTTTTTCCGGGACGCCCGAGACCCAGTACTTC; CDR3: CASSFSGTPETQYF
V: TRBV3-1; J: TRBJ2-5; size: .; D: .; DNA: TGTGCCAGCAGCCAGACTCTTAATTCAGCGGTCATGCAGTACTTC; CDR3: CASSQTLNSAVMQYF
V: TRBV20-1; J: TRBJ2-1; size: few; D: .; DNA: TGCAGTGCTAGAGCCACGGGGGAGCAGTTCTTC; CDR3: CSARATGEQFF
V: TRBV25-1; J: TRBJ1-5; size: .; D: .; DNA: TGTGCCAGCAGAGGCCCAGGGTTCGATCAGCCCCAGCATTTT; CDR3: CASRGPGFDQPQHF
V: TRBV20-1; J: TRBJ1-2; size: .; D: TRBD1; DNA: TGCAGTGCTACCACAGGGGCGAGTGGCTACACCTTC; CDR3: CSATTGASGYTF
V: TRBV12-3/TRBV12-4; J: TRBJ2-5; size: many; D: .; DNA: TGTGCCAGCAGTTTGGTTTCCCTAGAGACCCAGTACTTC; CDR3: CASSLVSLETQYF
V: TRBV9; J: TRBJ2-6; size: .; D: .; DNA: TGTGCCAGCAGCGGGCCTGCTGGGGCCAACGTCCTGACTTTC; CDR3: CASSGPAGANVLTF
V: TRBV5-4; J: TRBJ2-1; size: few; D: TRBD2; DNA: TGTGCCAGCAGCCCCACTTCTGGAGCGGGGTTTGAGCAGTTCTTC; CDR3: CASSPTSGAGFEQFF
V: TRBV5-1; J: TRBJ2-1; size: .; D: TRBD2; DNA: TGCGCCAGCAGCCTCCTAGCGGCTTATTCGAATGAGCAGTTCTTC; CDR3: CASSLLAAYSNEQFF
V: TRBV9; J: TRBJ2-1; size: .; D: .; DNA: TGTGCCAGCAGCGTTGAGACTAGTAAGGGGAGGCAGTTCTTC; CDR3: CASSVETSKGRQFF
V: TRBV5-1; J: TRBJ2-3; size: few; D: TRBD1; DNA: TGCGCCAGCAGGGCAGGGGGTTGGTTAGATACGCAGTATTTT; CDR3: CASRAGGWLDTQYF
V: TRBV7-8; J: TRBJ2-7; size: few; D: TRBD1; DNA: TGTGCCAGCAGCTCACGACAGGGGTTTGAGCAGTACTTC; CDR3: CASSSRQGFEQYF
V: TRBV4-1; J: TRBJ2-3; size: few; D: .; DNA: TGCGCCAGCAGCCAAGTTCCAGGGGGGGGGTCTAGCACAGATACGCAGTATTTT; CDR3: CASSQVPGGGSSTDTQYF
V: TRBV20-1; J: TRBJ2-1; size: .; D: TRBD2; DNA: TGCAGTGCTAGAATAGCGGGGAACAATGAGCAGTTCTTC; CDR3: CSARIAGNNEQFF
V: TRBV12-3/TRBV12-4; J: TRBJ2-2; size: .; D: TRBD1; DNA: TGTGCCAGCAGTATACCGGGACAGGGTAGTGGGGAGCTGTTTTTT; CDR3: CASSIPGQGSGELFF
V: TRBV7-9; J: TRBJ2-7; size: few; D: .; DNA: TGTGCCAGCAGCTTATCCGGGACGGTGGCCTACGAGCAGTACTTC; CDR3: CASSLSGTVAYEQYF
V: TRBV2; J: TRBJ1-5; size: .; D: TRBD1; DNA: TGTGCCAGCAATGGACAGGGTGGAAGTGGCAATCAGCCCCAGCATTTT; CDR3: CASNGQGGSGNQPQHF
V: TRBV20-1; J: TRBJ2-7; size: .; D: TRBD2; DNA: TGCAGTGCTAGGGATCTAGCGGGAGTGGTCGAGCAGTACTTC; CDR3: CSARDLAGVVEQYF
V: TRBV7-2; J: TRBJ2-2; size: .; D: TRBD1; DNA: TGTGCCAGCAGCTCCGGGACAGGGAGGATCACCGGGGAGCTGTTTTTT; CDR3: CASSSGTGRITGELFF
V: TRBV6-6; J: TRBJ2-5; size: .; D: .; DNA: TGTGCGTTCGGGCGAGAGACCCAGTACTTC; CDR3: CAFGRETQYF
V: TRBV7-7; J: TRBJ2-3; size: .; D: TRBD2; DNA: TGTGCCAGCAGTCCTGGACTAGAAACAGATACGCAGTATTTT; CDR3: CASSPGLETDTQYF
V: TRBV18; J: TRBJ2-1; size: .; D: TRBD1; DNA: TGTGCCAGCTCACCTCGGGTAACAGGGGAATACAATGAGCAGTTCTTC; CDR3: CASSPRVTGEYNEQFF
V: TRBV4-3; J: TRBJ2-7; size: few; D: .; DNA: TGCGCCAGCAGCCAACTCCGGGTGAGCTCCTACGAGCAGTACTTC; CDR3: CASSQLRVSSYEQYF
V: TRBV12-3/TRBV12-4; J: TRBJ2-1; size: .; D: TRBD2; DNA: TGTGCCAGCAGCTCCGGGACTAGCGGTACAGATGAGCAGTTCTTC; CDR3: CASSSGTSGTDEQFF
V: TRBV20-1; J: TRBJ2-3; size: many; D: TRBD2; DNA: TGCAGTGCTTTCCGACTAGCGGGAGGGGGCACAGATACGCAGTATTTT; CDR3: CSAFRLAGGGTDTQYF
V: TRBV11-1; J: TRBJ2-7; size: few; D: .; DNA: TGTGCCAGCAGCTTACCAGCGGGTATCCACGAGCAGTACTTC; CDR3: CASSLPAGIHEQYF
V: TRBV12-3/TRBV12-4; J: TRBJ1-1; size: few; D: .; DNA: TGTGCCAGCAGTGTGGGGGAGAACACTGAAGCTTTCTTT; CDR3: CASSVGENTEAFF
V: TRBV7-2; J: TRBJ2-7; size: .; D: .; DNA: TGTGCCAGCAGCATGGACCTCTACGAGCAGTACTTC; CDR3: CASSMDLYEQYF
V: TRBV15; J: TRBJ2-7; size: .; D: .; DNA: TGTGCCACCAGCGCCGGAGGGCAGGGAGGCTACGAGCAGTACTTC; CDR3: CATSAGGQGGYEQYF
V: TRBV7-2; J: TRBJ1-6; size: few; D: .; DNA: TGTGCCAGCAGCTCCCGGACAGCAAATAATTCACCCCTCCACTTT; CDR3: CASSSRTANNSPLHF
V: TRBV6-2/TRBV6-3; J: TRBJ2-1; size: few; D: .; DNA: TGTGCCAGCATTTCTGGTAGCTCCTACAATGAGCAGTTCTTC; CDR3: CASISGSSYNEQFF
V: TRBV6-1; J: TRBJ2-5; size: .; D: .; DNA: TGTGCCAGCAGAAGGGGTTTGGTGGAGACCCAGTACTTC; CDR3: CASRRGLVETQYF
V: TRBV6-5; J: TRBJ2-5; size: few; D: .; DNA: TGTGCCAGCACAGAGGCGGAGACCCAGTACTTC; CDR3: CASTEAETQYF
V: TRBV20-1; J: TRBJ1-6; size: few; D: .; DNA: TGCAGTGCCAAGCCCCCCCAAAACATTAATTCGGCCCTCCACTTT; CDR3: CSAKPPQNINSALHF
V: TRBV5-1; J: TRBJ2-2; size: .; D: .; DNA: TGCGCCAGCAGCTTTGTTACCGGGGCAAACACCGGGGAGCTGTTTTTT; CDR3: CASSFVTGANTGELFF
V: TRBV9; J: TRBJ2-7; size: many; D: .; DNA: TGTGCCAGCAGCGCCGGGACGGCCCTTGGTTACGAGCAGTACTTC; CDR3: CASSAGTALGYEQYF
V: TRBV9; J: TRBJ2-3; size: few; D: TRBD2; DNA: TGTGCCAGCAGCCTAAGCGGGAACTCAGATACGCAGTATTTT; CDR3: CASSLSGNSDTQYF
V: TRBV5-1; J: TRBJ2-7; size: .; D: TRBD1; DNA: TGCGCCAGCAGCTTGGAGGGACAGTACTACGAGCAGTACTTC; CDR3: CASSLEGQYYEQYF
V: TRBV5-4; J: TRBJ2-5; size: few; D: .; DNA: TGTGCCAGCAGCTTTGAGGATACGCTGGGGACCCAGTACTTC; CDR3: CASSFEDTLGTQYF
V: TRBV5-1; J: TRBJ1-2; size: few; D: .; DNA: TGCGCCAGCAGTATGGGGGTTGGATACTATGGCTACACCTTC; CDR3: CASSMGVGYYGYTF
V: TRBV27; J: TRBJ2-1; size: .; D: .; DNA: TGTGCCAGCAGTTTAAAGGCCTACTACAATGAGCAGTTCTTC; CDR3: CASSLKAYYNEQFF
V: TRBV7-2; J: TRBJ2-7; size: .; D: TRBD1; DNA: TGTGCCAGCAGCTTTTACGGGACAGGAAACGAGCAGTACTTC; CDR3: CASSFYGTGNEQYF
V: TRBV5-1; J: TRBJ2-3; size: many; D: TRBD1; DNA: TGCGCCAGCAGCTTGGAGCAGGGGGTGGCAGATACGCAGTATTTT; CDR3: CASSLEQGVADTQYF
V: TRBV14; J: TRBJ1-6; size: few; D: .; DNA: TGTGCCAGCAGCCAAGAGGTGCGGTCACCCCTCCACTTT; CDR3: CASSQEVRSPLHF
V: TRBV5-1; J: TRBJ2-3; size: few; D: TRBD2; DNA: TGCGCCAGCACCCCGGGGGGGAGAGCGGCAGATACGCAGTATTTT; CDR3: CASTPGGRAADTQYF
V: TRBV25-1; J: TRBJ2-3; size: .; D: .; DNA: TGTGCCAGCAGTGAATACACGGGGAACACAGATACGCAGTATTTT; CDR3: CASSEYTGNTDTQYF
V: TRBV20-1; J: TRBJ2-3; size: .; D: TRBD2; DNA: TGCAGTGCCATCGGGGGGGCGGGTATCACAGATACGCAGTATTTT; CDR3: CSAIGGAGITDTQYF
V: TRBV7-2; J: TRBJ2-1; size: many; D: .; DNA: TGTGCCAGCAGCTCCCGGAGTTCCTCCTACAATGAGCAGTTCTTC; CDR3: CASSSRSSSYNEQFF
V: TRBV7-2; J: TRBJ2-5; size: few; D: .; DNA: TGTGCCAGCACCCCAGTCGGGACCGGATGGGGAGAGACCCAGTACTTC; CDR3: CASTPVGTGWGETQYF
V: TRBV19; J: TRBJ1-1; size: few; D: .; DNA: TGTGCCAGTAGTAACCAGGGTGACACTGAAGCTTTCTTT; CDR3: CASSNQGDTEAFF